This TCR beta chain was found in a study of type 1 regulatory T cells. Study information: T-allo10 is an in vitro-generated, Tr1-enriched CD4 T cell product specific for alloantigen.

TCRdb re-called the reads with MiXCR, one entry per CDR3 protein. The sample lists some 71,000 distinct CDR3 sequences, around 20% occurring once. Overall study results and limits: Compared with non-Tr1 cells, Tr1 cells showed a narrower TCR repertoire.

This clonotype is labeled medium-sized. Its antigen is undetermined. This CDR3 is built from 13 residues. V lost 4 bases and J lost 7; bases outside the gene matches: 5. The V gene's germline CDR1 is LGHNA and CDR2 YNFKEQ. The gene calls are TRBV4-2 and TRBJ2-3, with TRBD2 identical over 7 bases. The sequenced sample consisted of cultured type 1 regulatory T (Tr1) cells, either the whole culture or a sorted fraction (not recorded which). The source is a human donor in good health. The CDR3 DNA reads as TGTGCCAGCAGCCCCGGACTAGTGAATACGCAGTATTTT. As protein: CASSPGLVNTQYF.